This T cell receptor beta chain was recorded in a study of cytomegalovirus exposure and HLA in healthy donors. Points from the study as a whole: Accurate prediction of most subjects' HLA-A and HLA-B alleles from TCR beta sequences was reported. It was reportedly the case that the classifier diagnosed cytomegalovirus status with high specificity and sensitivity. Highest at DRB1 and lowest at HLA-C, TCR association rates differed among HLA loci in a later analysis. Under in vitro conditions, a few CMV-associated chains were confirmed as specific for CMV antigens.

This clone has just a few counts. The antigen is unknown. Germline CDR1 SGHTA, CDR2 FQGTGA. This CDR3 region has 15 residues. V shed 5 bases and J 1 base; nucleotides not matched to a gene: 7. PCR involved 60 Vbeta and 13 Jbeta primers. TCRdb's table, derived via immunoSEQ multiplex PCR, lists solely in-frame clones and lacks some. The sample includes some 140,000 clones, around four fifths of them seen just once. The rearrangement joins TRBV7-3 to TRBJ2-5; 7 nucleotides align to TRBD2. Sequencing was carried out using PBMCs. The clonotype comes from a woman between 50 and 59 years old in good health and CMV-seropositive. In DNA form, the CDR3 reads TGTGCCAGCAGCCTATTAGCGGGCCTCCAAGAGACCCAGTACTTC. Protein product: CASSLLAGLQETQYF.